Listed here are 3 T cell receptor beta chains from one sample, sequenced in a study of T cells in Graves' hyperthyroidism and ophthalmopathy (dated by TCRdb to the late 2010s). Library creation used multiplex PCR. Sequencing used an Illumina HiSeq 2000. The TCR beta CDR3 regions were amplified from RNA transcripts. For the first round of RT-PCR on the TCR CDR3, the HTBI primer set was used together with the Qiagen OneStep RT-PCR kit. Using fastp trimming at Q25 and MiXCR clonotype assembly, TCRdb reanalyzed the public sequencing data and kept in-frame beta chains. Under each unique CDR3 protein, matching rows form one entry showing the most common genes and DNA. For this sample the table gives about 700,000 distinct CDR3 sequences, of which about 14% were detected only once. Approximately 10% of the sample goes to the ten largest clones. The source material was blood. The receptor set was obtained from a woman aged 18-29 years with Graves' hyperthyroidism.

This clonotype was seen repeatedly, ten times or more. The rearrangement joins TRBV11-2 to TRBJ2-2, with 9 bases that match TRBD2. The CDR3 loop spans 17 amino acids. V shed 1 base, J shed 9 bases, and the junction held 12 bases outside the gene matches. Germline CDR1 SGHAT, CDR2 FQNNGV. The CDR3 protein is CASSLGLAGVTDRELFF. The CDR3 nucleotides are TGTGCCAGCAGCTTAGGATTAGCGGGAGTCACGGACCGGGAGCTGTTTTTT. Filled out from reference TRBV11-2 and TRBJ2-2, the complete variable domain reads EAGVAQSPRYKIIEKRQSVAFWCNPISGHATLYWYQQILGQGPKLLIQFQNNGVVDDSQLPKDRFSAERLKGVDSTLKIQPAKLEDSAVYLCASSLGLAGVTDRELFFGEGSRLTVL.

This clonotype was seen at least ten times. This chain connects TRBV30 to TRBJ2-5; D might be TRBD1 (6 bases). Deletions cut 3 bases from V and 6 bases from J, with 14 bases between. CDR1 GTSNPN and CDR2 SVGIG come from the germline V gene (reference sequence). This CDR3 is built from 13 residues. CDR3 loop: CAWRRQAVQTQYF. The CDR3, as DNA: TGTGCCTGGAGAAGACAGGCCGTGCAGACCCAGTACTTC. The full variable domain, its missing parts supplied by reference TRBV30 and TRBJ2-5, is SQTIHQWPATLVQPVGSPLSLECTVEGTSNPNLYWYRQAAGRGLQLLFYSVGIGQISSEVPQNLSASRPQDRQFILSSKKLLLSDSGFYLCAWRRQAVQTQYFGPGTRLLVL.

This clonotype was observed a few times. V is TRBV10-3 and J is TRBJ2-1; 10 bases match TRBD1. The CDR3 totals 15 residues. V shed 8 bases, J shed 6 bases, and the junction held 10 bases outside the gene matches. CDR1 ENHRY and CDR2 SYGVKD come from the germline V gene. The CDR3 coding sequence is TGTGCCATCTGGAGGGACAGGGGCTCAACCAATGAGCAGTTCTTC. Translated: CAIWRDRGSTNEQFF.